These 19 T cell receptor beta chains were all obtained from the same sample, sequenced in a study of relationships among human T cell subsets. Regulatory T cells were selected from positively selected CD4+ cells using anti-CD25 beads. From mRNA, alpha and beta CDR3 regions were amplified using semiquantitative ARM-PCR. Exponential amplification used communal superprimers after tagged nested gene-specific primers in ARM-PCR. TCRdb re-analysed the multiplex PCR reads in MiXCR, keeping a single row per CDR3 protein. In the table there are approximately 15,000 distinct CDR3 sequences, 60% of which are singletons. Input material: Tregs sorted from blood. The receptors were gathered from a man aged 35 to 55 in good health.

In the case of this clonotype: A read error may produce the germline difference seen at one junction end. The rearrangement links TRBV18 to TRBJ2-3, with 9 positions matching TRBD1. The CDR3 totals 16 residues. The germline V gene has CDR1 KGHSH and CDR2 LQKENI. CDR3 loop: CACSQGQGVRTDTQYF. The CDR3 DNA reads TGTGCCTGCTCTCAGGGACAGGGAGTCCGCACAGATACGCAGTATTTT.

This clonotype has a handful of counts. The chain joins TRBV15 to TRBJ1-1, with a tentative D call TRBD1 (5 bases). Germline loops: CDR1 LNHNV, CDR2 YYDKDF (reference sequence). Trimming stripped 0 bases from V and 9 bases from J, with 11 bases between. This CDR3 has 13 amino acids. DNA of the CDR3: TGTGCCACCAGCAGAGATGAGCGGGGCAAAGCTTTCTTT. Protein product: CATSRDERGKAFF.

The chain joins TRBV18 to TRBJ2-7, with a weak D call TRBD1 (6 bases). From germline, CDR1 is KGHSH and CDR2 LQKENI. The V and J ends lost 2 bases and 0 bases respectively, with 11 bases between them. The CDR3 totals 15 residues. In DNA form, the CDR3 reads TGTGCCAGCTCACCAGTGGGCAGGGGCTCCTACGAGCAGTACTTC. This codes for CASSPVGRGSYEQYF. The whole variable domain, remainder taken from reference TRBV18 and TRBJ2-7, is NAGVMQNPRHLVRRRGQEARLRCSPMKGHSHVYWYRQLPEEGLKFMVYLQKENIIDESGMPKERFSAEFPKEGPSILRIQQVVRGDSAAYFCASSPVGRGSYEQYFGPGTRLTVT.

The rearrangement joins TRBV4-1 to TRBJ2-7, with 8 positions matching TRBD2. The CDR3 totals 18 residues. V was pared by 3 bases and J by 2 bases, with 15 bases of the junction left unmatched. Germline values: CDR1 MGHRA, CDR2 YSYEKL. DNA of the CDR3: TGCGCCAGCAGCCAGGGGTCGGTCACTAGCGGCCATCCCTACGAGCAGTACTTC. As protein: CASSQGSVTSGHPYEQYF.

CDR3 amino acids: CASSLPGGAYQPQHF. Here the CDR3 DNA reads TGTGCCAGCAGTTTACCAGGGGGCGCATATCAGCCCCAGCATTTT. This chain links TRBV11-1 with TRBJ1-5; 8 bases fit TRBD1. The CDR3 loop spans 15 amino acids. V shed 6 bases, J shed 5 bases, and the junction held 9 bases outside the gene matches. Per the germline V gene, CDR1 is SGHAT and CDR2 is FQDESV (reference sequence).

The gene calls are TRBV7-9 and TRBJ2-7; 7 positions agree with TRBD2. Germline V lookup: CDR1 SEHNR, CDR2 FQNEAQ (reference sequence). V shed 5 bases, J shed 1 base, and the junction held 17 bases outside the gene matches. The CDR3 extends over 18 amino acids. The CDR3 loop is CASSRVPSGGPLSYEQYF. CDR3 nucleotide sequence: TGTGCCAGCAGCCGAGTACCCTCGGGGGGACCCCTTTCCTACGAGCAGTACTTC.

This clonotype was observed a few times. The chain couples TRBV6-5 to TRBJ1-4, with D tentatively TRBD1 (5 bases). This CDR3 comprises 13 residues. The germline V gene encodes CDR1 MNHEY and CDR2 SVGAGI. The V gene lost 6 bases and the J gene lost 3 bases, with 8 bases spanning the gap. CDR3 loop: CASRRGANEKLFF. CDR3 bases: TGTGCCAGCAGGAGGGGTGCTAATGAAAAACTGTTTTTT.

V is TRBV7-9 and J is TRBJ1-2; D remains unclear. This CDR3 is built from 14 residues. Germline assignment: CDR1 SEHNR and CDR2 FQNEAQ (reference sequence). V dropped 1 base and J dropped 4 bases, with 10 bases sitting between them. The CDR3, as DNA: TGTGCCAGCAGCTTAGATGGGAAAGGCTATGGCTACACCTTC. Its protein product is CASSLDGKGYGYTF.

The rearrangement links TRBV6-5 to TRBJ1-5, with 10 bases that match TRBD1. Germline-derived CDR1 and CDR2 are MNHEY and SVGAGI. With 6 bases clipped from V and 4 bases from J, the junction kept 3 bases outside the gene matches. The CDR3 consists of 14 residues. Here the CDR3 reads CASRGQGWNQPQHF. CDR3 nucleotide sequence: TGTGCCAGCAGGGGACAGGGGTGGAATCAGCCCCAGCATTTT.

J is TRBJ1-5 and V is TRBV20-1; D unclear. Deletions cut 4 bases from V and 0 bases from J, with 4 bases between. Germline lookup yields CDR1 DFQATT and CDR2 SNEGSKA (reference sequence). This CDR3 spans 12 amino acids. CDR3 loop: CSATHSNQPQHF. The CDR3 region has the DNA TGCAGTGCTACGCATAGCAATCAGCCCCAGCATTTT.

This clonotype was counted once. The gene calls are TRBV7-2 and TRBJ2-1, with TRBD2 matching 8 bases. This CDR3 comprises 15 residues. J lost 5 bases, V lost 5 bases, and 8 bases had no gene match. Per the germline V gene, CDR1 is SGHTA and CDR2 is FQGNSA. CDR3 coding DNA: TGTGCCAGCAGCCCCTCGGGGGGGCGTCACAATGAGCAGTTCTTC. It encodes CASSPSGGRHNEQFF.

V and J are TRBV2 and TRBJ1-1; D is unresolved. This CDR3 is 13 amino acids long. Between the trimmed V and J ends, which lost 7 bases and 1 base, there was a span of 10 bases. Germline values: CDR1 SNHLY, CDR2 FYNNEI. For the CDR3, the DNA is TGTGCCAGCATCGCAGGATGGAACACTGAAGCTTTCTTT. Its protein product is CASIAGWNTEAFF. Using reference TRBV2 and TRBJ1-1 for the parts outside the CDR3, the full variable domain is EPEVTQTPSHQVTQMGQEVILRCVPISNHLYFYWYRQILGQKVEFLVSFYNNEISEKSEIFDDQFSVERPDGSNFTLKIRSTKLEDSAMYFCASIAGWNTEAFFGQGTRLTVV.

In this sample, this clonotype turned up a few times. The chain is built from TRBV30 and TRBJ1-5; TRBD1 matches 7 bases. V lost 1 base and J lost 7; bases outside the gene matches: 13. The V gene's germline CDR1 is GTSNPN and CDR2 SVGIG (reference sequence). This CDR3 region has 16 residues. The chain's CDR3 is CAWSDRQGMNVQPQHF. The CDR3 nucleotides are TGTGCCTGGAGTGACCGACAGGGTATGAATGTACAGCCCCAGCATTTT. Looking up the rest from reference TRBV30 and TRBJ1-5 gives the full variable domain: SQTIHQWPATLVQPVGSPLSLECTVEGTSNPNLYWYRQAAGRGLQLLFYSVGIGQISSEVPQNLSASRPQDRQFILSSKKLLLSDSGFYLCAWSDRQGMNVQPQHFGDGTRLSIL.

The CDR3 DNA follows: TGTGCCAGCAGTGAAGAGGCAGGTTCCTACGAGCAGTACTTC. Amino acid sequence: CASSEEAGSYEQYF. This sequence joins TRBV25-1 and TRBJ2-7; D gene ambiguous. The CDR3 has 14 residues. Germline-derived CDR1 and CDR2 are MGHDK and SYGVNS. Trimming took off 2 bases at V and 1 base at J, with 9 bases between the two ends.

The rearrangement uses TRBV10-1 and TRBJ2-1; 9 bases map to TRBD2. The germline CDR1 and CDR2 sequences are WNHNN and SYGVQD (reference sequence). Trimming at V came to 2 bases and at J to 4 bases, leaving 6 bases not matched to a gene. The CDR3 spans 16 residues. The CDR3 nucleotides are TGCGCCAGCAGTGAGCATCCGGGACTAGCATACAATGAGCAGTTCTTC. It encodes CASSEHPGLAYNEQFF.

V and J are TRBV11-2 and TRBJ2-2; the match to TRBD2 covers 8 bases. This CDR3 region has 16 residues. V shed 8 bases and J 7 bases; nucleotides not matched to a gene: 15. Germline lookup yields CDR1 SGHAT and CDR2 FQNNGV. Here the CDR3 DNA reads TGTGCCAGCGGTCGTATAGCGGGGACCTCCCACGGGGAGCTGTTTTTT. It codes for CASGRIAGTSHGELFF.

V gene TRBV5-4 combines with J gene TRBJ2-1, with 8 positions matching TRBD2. Germline trimming cut 1 base from V and 7 bases from J; bases unmatched to any gene: 7. Germline V CDR1 and CDR2: SGHNT, YYREEE (reference sequence). The CDR3 has 15 amino acids. This CDR3 is CASSLTSGSRNEQFF. CDR3 in DNA: TGTGCCAGCAGCTTGACAAGCGGGAGTCGGAATGAGCAGTTCTTC.

The chain recombines TRBV7-8 with TRBJ1-1; TRBD1 is a possible D gene (6 bases). The CDR3 runs 14 residues. Trimming took 2 bases from V and 4 from J, leaving 11 bases between them. Germline assignment: CDR1 SGHVS and CDR2 FQNEAQ. Here the CDR3 reads CASSLKGRGTEAFF. DNA for the CDR3: TGTGCCAGCAGCTTAAAGGGCAGGGGCACTGAAGCTTTCTTT.

This clonotype was counted once. The CDR3 is CASSFSGTGGGYTF. CDR3 bases: TGTGCCAGCAGTTTTAGTGGGACAGGGGGCGGCTACACCTTC. This sequence joins TRBV12-3 or TRBV12-4 and TRBJ1-2, with 12 bases lining up with TRBD1. J was trimmed by 8 bases and V by 3 bases; bases with no gene match: 4. CDR3 size: 14 residues.